The 17 T cell receptor beta chains given below trace back to one sample, sequenced in a study of early T cells in non-severe SARS-CoV-2 infection. MiXCR was run by TCRdb on the 5' RACE reads, yielding one entry per CDR3 protein. Here the sample spans approximately 58,000 distinct CDR3 sequences, roughly 12% being singletons. Sequencing used whole blood. The receptors were gathered from an adult who was a healthcare worker with PCR-confirmed SARS-CoV-2 infection or an uninfected control (not recorded which).

J is TRBJ2-1 and V is TRBV5-1; TRBD2 matches at 9 bases. V lost 4 bases to trimming and J lost 4 bases; unmatched junction nucleotides: 6. The germline CDR1 and CDR2 sequences are SGHRS and YFSETQ. The CDR3 has 15 amino acids. The CDR3 loop reads CASSPGLAGYNEQFF. The CDR3, as DNA: TGCGCCAGCAGCCCCGGGCTAGCGGGATACAATGAGCAGTTCTTC.

This clonotype was picked up many times. The CDR3 DNA sequence: TGTGCCAGCAGCCTGGACAGGGCGCGGTACGAGCAGTACTTC. Translated: CASSLDRARYEQYF. This chain joins TRBV5-5 and TRBJ2-7, with 8 positions matching TRBD1. The CDR3 length is 14 residues. CDR1 is SGHKS, CDR2 YYEKEE, per germline (reference sequence). Trimming removed 4 bases from V and 4 bases from J; junction bases left unmatched: 7.

This clonotype has ten or more counts. The rearrangement uses TRBV5-1 and TRBJ2-7, with D perhaps TRBD1 (6 bases). In germline, CDR1 is SGHRS, CDR2 YFSETQ. V was pared by 4 bases and J by 6 bases, with 17 bases between. This CDR3 comprises 14 residues. The CDR3 sequence: CASSKNRDRSEQYF. The DNA of the CDR3 is TGCGCCAGCAGCAAGAACAGGGATCGAAGCGAGCAGTACTTC. Complete variable domain (other parts from reference TRBV5-1 and TRBJ2-7): KAGVTQTPRYLIKTRGQQVTLSCSPISGHRSVSWYQQTPGQGLQFLFEYFSETQRNKGNFPGRFSGRQFSNSRSEMNVSTLELGDSALYLCASSKNRDRSEQYFGPGTRLTVT.

This clonotype was observed a handful of times. This rearrangement joins TRBV28 to TRBJ2-1; D is unresolved. Trimming took off 1 base at V and 7 bases at J, with 11 bases between the two ends. The CDR3 runs 14 residues. Germline assignment: CDR1 MDHEN and CDR2 SYDVKM. In DNA form, the CDR3 reads TGTGCCAGCAGTTTATCGATGACTGTTAATGAGCAGTTCTTC. It codes for CASSLSMTVNEQFF.

V usage is TRBV18 and J usage is TRBJ1-1, with no clear D. Germline V gene lookup returns CDR1 KGHSH and CDR2 LQKENI. This CDR3 is built from 16 residues. V lost 6 bases and J lost 1, with 18 bases in between. The DNA for the CDR3 is TGTGCCAGCTCTCCCCCGAGTAGATTGAGGAACACTGAAGCTTTCTTT. This gives the protein CASSPPSRLRNTEAFF.

This clonotype has only a few counts. V and J are TRBV28 and TRBJ1-4; 8 bases line up with TRBD1. There are 15 residues in the CDR3. The germline V gene has CDR1 MDHEN and CDR2 SYDVKM. The J segment lost 8 bases and the V segment lost 3 bases, leaving 8 bases of the junction unmatched. Here the CDR3 reads CASSFPGQGGEKLFF. DNA for the CDR3: TGTGCCAGCAGTTTTCCTGGACAGGGAGGAGAAAAACTGTTTTTT.

This clonotype was seen a handful of times. The V call is TRBV5-6, the J call TRBJ1-1; unclear D gene. The CDR3 runs to 13 residues. The germline gives CDR1 SGHDT, CDR2 YYEEEE. The V end was cut by 2 bases, the J end by 0 bases, with 5 bases between. The CDR3 DNA follows: TGTGCCAGCAGCTTACCCGTGAACACTGAAGCTTTCTTT. It codes for CASSLPVNTEAFF. Full variable domain (outside the CDR3, taken from reference TRBV5-6 and TRBJ1-1): DAGVTQSPTHLIKTRGQQVTLRCSPKSGHDTVSWYQQALGQGPQFIFQYYEEEERQRGNFPDRFSGHQFPNYSSELNVNALLLGDSALYLCASSLPVNTEAFFGQGTRLTVV.

This clonotype is categorized as medium-sized (0.01 to 0.1%). V gene TRBV30 combines with J gene TRBJ2-3; D remains unclear. The germline gives CDR1 GTSNPN, CDR2 SVGIG (reference sequence). V was pared by 2 bases and J by 2 bases, with 8 bases between. The CDR3 sequence is 13 residues long. In DNA form, the CDR3 reads TGTGCCTGGAGTTTGGTGTCCACAGATACGCAGTATTTT. It yields the protein CAWSLVSTDTQYF.

This clonotype was seen ten or more times. The V gene is TRBV7-9, the J gene TRBJ2-3, with 7 bases identical to TRBD2. The CDR3 loop spans 16 amino acids. In germline, CDR1 is SEHNR, CDR2 FQNEAQ (reference sequence). V lost 5 bases, J lost 5 bases, and 13 bases stayed unmatched. CDR3 region: CASSPNGAGDGDTQYF. CDR3 bases: TGTGCCAGCAGCCCGAATGGCGCGGGAGATGGAGATACGCAGTATTTT.

Here the CDR3 reads CASSLRGPNIQYF. The CDR3, as DNA: TGTGCCAGCAGCTTGCGGGGGCCAAACATTCAGTACTTC. The J gene is TRBJ2-4, the V gene TRBV7-2; a weak D match, TRBD2 (7 bases). The CDR3 is 13 amino acids. Germline V lookup: CDR1 SGHTA, CDR2 FQGNSA. The V end was cut by 3 bases, the J end by 6 bases, with 9 bases between.

This clonotype showed up many times. The chain couples TRBV18 to TRBJ1-6, with D possibly being TRBD1 (5 bases). The CDR3 is 15 amino acids. Germline V gene lookup returns CDR1 KGHSH and CDR2 LQKENI. The ends were cut back, 3 bases at V and 5 bases at J, with 11 bases in the middle. The CDR3 sequence: CASSPGTGDNSPLHF. Here the CDR3 DNA reads TGTGCCAGCTCACCTGGGACCGGAGATAATTCACCCCTCCACTTT.

This chain joins TRBV6-2 or TRBV6-3 and TRBJ2-4; D is unclear. Germline CDR1 MNHEY, CDR2 SVGEGT. This CDR3 has 15 amino acids. Trimming took off 2 bases at V and 0 bases at J, with 8 bases between the two ends. CDR3 DNA sequence: TGTGCCAGCAGTTACCCAGGCCTAGCCAAAAACATTCAGTACTTC. This translates into CASSYPGLAKNIQYF.

V gene TRBV19 combines with J gene TRBJ2-7, with D tentatively TRBD1 or TRBD2 (5 bases each). CDR3 length: 16 residues. The V end was cut by 3 bases, the J end by 3 bases, with 18 bases between. Germline CDR1 reads LNHDA; CDR2 reads SQIVND (reference sequence). Here the CDR3 DNA reads TGTGCCAGTAGTATTGGGGGAACCAGGGAAAGCTACGAGCAGTACTTC. It encodes CASSIGGTRESYEQYF.

The chain is built from TRBV14 and TRBJ2-5, with TRBD1 identical over 8 bases. This CDR3 contains 15 residues. The germline CDR1 and CDR2 sequences are SGHDN and FVKESK. With 5 bases clipped from V and 4 bases from J, the junction kept 9 bases outside the gene matches. Here the CDR3 DNA reads TGTGCCAGCAGCATTCGACAGGGGCGCCGAGAGACCCAGTACTTC. Translating gives CASSIRQGRRETQYF.

This clonotype was recorded many times. The chain is built from TRBV5-1 and TRBJ2-2; tentatively, D is TRBD2 (6 bases). In germline, CDR1 is SGHRS, CDR2 YFSETQ. The CDR3 has 16 amino acids. V was shortened by 5 bases and J by 7 bases, with 21 bases between the two germline ends. The CDR3 sequence: CASRPGESESNGELFF. The CDR3, as DNA: TGCGCCAGCAGACCGGGGGAGAGTGAGAGCAACGGGGAGCTGTTTTTT.

This clonotype was seen at least ten times. The chain employs TRBV7-2 and TRBJ2-7; 8 positions agree with TRBD2. J gave up 5 bases and V 2 bases, and 8 bases lay outside the gene matches. The CDR3 length is 15 residues. CDR1 is SGHTA, CDR2 FQGNSA, per germline. The CDR3 sequence: CASSLSLSGSDEQYF. Here the CDR3 DNA reads TGTGCCAGCAGCTTAAGCCTCAGCGGGAGCGACGAGCAGTACTTC.

The rearrangement joins TRBV11-2 to TRBJ2-5; 10 positions agree with TRBD2. V shed 2 bases, J shed 4 bases, and the junction held 7 bases outside the gene matches. The germline V gene encodes CDR1 SGHAT and CDR2 FQNNGV. The CDR3 spans 16 residues. The CDR3 sequence: CASSLTSGRAGETQYF. DNA for the CDR3: TGTGCCAGCAGCTTAACGAGCGGGAGGGCCGGAGAGACCCAGTACTTC.